These 4 T cell receptor beta chains came from one sample sequenced in a study of radiation and T cells in renal cell carcinoma (dated by TCRdb to between 2020 and 2021). The protocol used for the library was the immunoSEQ multiplex PCR assay. TCRdb took this table from immuneACCESS and kept in-frame rearrangements with V and J called. Such tables lack part of the clones; where checked against another copy, unresolved V genes explain under half of the gap, and the rest is unexplained. The sample has more than 95,000 clones on record, around 84% of them singletons. Around 3% of the sample is held by the ten biggest clonotypes. What this sample's time point label stands for: baseline pretreatment blood. The treatment or condition tag for this specimen amounts to: 15 Gy SBRT to primary tumor, nephrectomy 4 weeks later. The sequences come from blood, collected from a patient whose treatment included radiotherapy and nephrectomy. Receptors originate from a woman aged 55-70 years with renal cell carcinoma.

This clone has more than one count but fewer than ten. V usage is TRBV25-1 and J usage is TRBJ1-4; TRBD1 is a possible D gene (6 bases). CDR3 length equals 18 residues. With 4 bases removed from V and 4 bases from J, the gap between germline ends came to 22 bases. CDR1 is MGHDK and CDR2 is SYGVNS in the germline V gene. The CDR3 sequence: CASSAQPFQQGLNEKLFF. The DNA of the CDR3 is TGTGCCAGCAGTGCCCAACCGTTTCAACAGGGACTTAATGAAAAACTGTTTTTT.

This chain connects TRBV19 to TRBJ2-1; 14 bases are a match to TRBD2. Germline CDR1 and CDR2: LNHDA and SQIVND (reference sequence). V lost 7 bases, J lost 3 bases, and 5 bases stayed unmatched. The CDR3 is 16 amino acids. Here the CDR3 DNA reads TGTGCCAGTACCGTCGGGACTAGCGGGAGCTACAATGAGCAGTTCTTC. It yields the protein CASTVGTSGSYNEQFF.

The chain combines TRBV19 with TRBJ1-2; 8 positions match TRBD1. The CDR3 loop spans 13 amino acids. Per germline, CDR1 LNHDA and CDR2 SQIVND (reference sequence). V gave up 6 bases and J gave up 4 bases; unmatched junction bases: 4. The CDR3 spells CASRGQVTYGYTF. The CDR3 DNA reads TGTGCCAGTAGGGGACAGGTGACCTATGGCTACACCTTC.

V gene TRBV7-6 combines with J gene TRBJ2-3; 11 nucleotides line up with TRBD2. Germline CDR1 SGHVS, CDR2 FNYEAQ. V lost 9 bases and J lost 6; bases outside the gene matches: 8. The CDR3 totals 14 residues. CDR3 nucleotide sequence: TGTGCCAGTACACTAGCGGGAGTAGGGGATACGCAGTATTTT. This codes for CASTLAGVGDTQYF.